This T cell receptor (beta chain) was profiled in a study of T cell responses to AZD1222 COVID-19 vaccine. Study observations and caveats: Donors were largely white British and mainly female; clonal diversity was possibly underestimated.

The table lists this clone with a few counts. No antigen is known for it. Method: immunoSEQ multiplex PCR; TCRdb's copy keeps in-frame clones and lacks some. The top ten clones hold under 3% of a sample with 90,000 to 150,000 clones, 85% to 90% of them seen once. The V end was cut by 5 bases, the J end by 4 bases, with 14 bases between. CDR3 length: 15 residues. The germline gives CDR1 MNHEY, CDR2 SVGAGI. This material consisted of peripheral blood, taken 28 days after the second AZD1222 dose. This sequence originates from an adult who received the AZD1222 COVID-19 vaccine. V gene TRBV6-5 combines with J gene TRBJ1-4, with D possibly matching TRBD1 (6 bases). The CDR3 nucleotides read TGTGCCAGCAGTACTACAGGGAAACATAATGAAAAACTGTTTTTT. Protein sequence: CASSTTGKHNEKLFF.